Following are 13 T cell receptor beta chains from one sample sequenced in a study of early T cells in non-severe SARS-CoV-2 infection. TCRdb processed the 5' RACE reads anew with MiXCR; each CDR3 protein has one entry. The table has some 57,000 distinct CDR3 sequences, roughly a tenth seen once. Input material: whole blood. The receptors derive from an adult who was a healthcare worker with PCR-confirmed SARS-CoV-2 infection or an uninfected control (not recorded which).

This chain links TRBV10-3 with TRBJ2-1; maybe TRBD2 (6 bases). The ends were cut back, 3 bases at V and 2 bases at J, with 14 bases in the middle. The CDR3 extends over 16 amino acids. Germline assignment: CDR1 ENHRY and CDR2 SYGVKD. This CDR3 reads CAISDRLVTAYNEQFF. For the CDR3, the DNA is TGTGCCATCAGTGACCGACTAGTTACCGCCTACAATGAGCAGTTCTTC.

The sample holds many counts of this clonotype. The rearrangement uses TRBV27 and TRBJ2-7, with 8 positions matching TRBD2. The J segment lost 6 bases and the V segment lost 1 base, leaving 11 bases of the junction unmatched. The germline CDR1 and CDR2 sequences are MNHEY and SMNVEV (reference sequence). The CDR3 extends over 16 amino acids. The CDR3 nucleotides are TGTGCCAGCAGTTTATTGGCGACGGGACTAGACTCCGAGCAGTACTTC. It encodes CASSLLATGLDSEQYF.

V and J are TRBV7-2 and TRBJ1-5, with D uncertain. The CDR3 length is 14 residues. Looked up from germline, CDR1 is SGHTA and CDR2 is FQGNSA. V was trimmed by 0 bases and J by 1 base, leaving 4 bases between them. The CDR3 bases are TGTGCCAGCAGCTTAGCGGGGAGCAATCAGCCCCAGCATTTT. This codes for CASSLAGSNQPQHF.

This clonotype has a handful of counts. V and J are TRBV3-1 and TRBJ2-7; 10 bases fit TRBD2. The V gene's germline CDR1 is LGHDT and CDR2 YNNKEL (reference sequence). The CDR3 is made up of 18 amino acids. Trimming cost V 6 bases and J 2 bases; bases outside gene matches: 16. Written as DNA, the CDR3 is TGTGCCAGCAGTCCCAAGAGAAAGCTAGCGGGGGTTACCTACGAGCAGTACTTC. This translates into CASSPKRKLAGVTYEQYF.

This clonotype has only a few counts. This chain's CDR3 is CASPPLTGVQETQYF. CDR3 sequence (DNA): TGTGCCAGTCCCCCCCTGACAGGGGTTCAAGAGACCCAGTACTTC. The chain couples TRBV19 to TRBJ2-5, with 8 bases identical to TRBD1. Trimming took 8 bases from V and 2 from J; bases not matched to a gene: 10. The germline gives CDR1 LNHDA, CDR2 SQIVND (reference sequence). CDR3 length: 15 residues.

In its sample, this clonotype was seen a few times. The chain uses TRBV20-1 and TRBJ2-3; TRBD2 matches 15 bases. There are 19 residues in the CDR3. Trimming at V came to 3 bases and at J to 4 bases, leaving 14 bases not matched to a gene. Germline lookup yields CDR1 DFQATT and CDR2 SNEGSKA (reference sequence). The CDR3 protein is CSASPPGLAGGQNPDTQYF. The CDR3 nucleotides read TGCAGTGCTAGTCCGCCCGGACTAGCGGGGGGGCAAAACCCAGATACGCAGTATTTT.

The chain recombines TRBV7-2 with TRBJ2-4, with 12 bases matching TRBD1. V was pared by 1 base and J by 6 bases, with 4 bases of the junction left unmatched. The germline gives CDR1 SGHTA, CDR2 FQGNSA. CDR3 length: 16 residues. CDR3 DNA sequence: TGTGCCAGCAGCTTAGAGGGACAGGGGGCTGGAAACATTCAGTACTTC. It codes for CASSLEGQGAGNIQYF. Using reference TRBV7-2 and TRBJ2-4 for the parts outside the CDR3, the full variable domain is GAGVSQSPSNKVTEKGKDVELRCDPISGHTALYWYRQSLGQGLEFLIYFQGNSAPDKSGLPSDRFSAERTGGSVSTLTIQRTQQEDSAVYLCASSLEGQGAGNIQYFGAGTRLSVL.

This clonotype was found many times. V gene TRBV6-1 combines with J gene TRBJ2-7; 11 nucleotides align to TRBD1. The CDR3 is 14 amino acids. V lost 10 bases, J lost 6 bases, and 11 bases stayed unmatched. The V gene's germline CDR1 is MNHNS and CDR2 SASEGT. CDR3 sequence reads: CATDPRDRGFEQYF. CDR3 nucleotide sequence: TGTGCCACCGATCCCCGGGACAGGGGGTTCGAGCAGTACTTC.

There are many counts of this clonotype. This chain uses TRBV7-8 with TRBJ2-1, with 9 positions matching TRBD2. The CDR3 contains 16 residues. The V and J ends lost 0 bases and 7 bases, in that order; junction bases with no gene match: 7. Germline CDR1 and CDR2: SGHVS and FQNEAQ. The CDR3 sequence: CASSLARAGGRNEQFF. The DNA for the CDR3 is TGTGCCAGCAGCTTAGCCCGAGCGGGGGGAAGGAATGAGCAGTTCTTC.

The table lists this clonotype with a few counts. Sequence at one end of the junction differs from germline and may be a read error. The CDR3 nucleotides read TGTGCCAGCAGCGAAACCCGGGACAGGGCGGACTTC. It translates to CASSETRDRADF. The gene calls are TRBV7-2 and TRBJ2-4; 9 nucleotides match TRBD1. Germline CDR1 reads SGHTA; CDR2 reads FQGNSA. The CDR3 extends over 12 amino acids.

In this sample, this clonotype turned up a few times. The V call is TRBV5-1, the J call TRBJ2-7, with D tentatively TRBD1 or TRBD2 (5 bases each). The CDR3 is made up of 14 amino acids. Germline CDR1 is SGHRS and CDR2 is YFSETQ. Trimming shortened V by 4 bases and J by 2 bases, and 13 bases separated the two germline ends. This CDR3 reads CASSHGAYTYEQYF. The CDR3 DNA sequence: TGCGCCAGCAGCCACGGGGCATATACCTACGAGCAGTACTTC.

This clonotype was seen repeatedly, ten times or more. The chain couples TRBV4-3 to TRBJ1-4, with a possible D match to TRBD1 (6 bases). V was cut by 5 bases and J by 7 bases, with 17 bases left in between. The CDR3 is 15 residues long. Germline V gene data show CDR1 as LGHNA and CDR2 as YSLEER. The CDR3 here is CASSAFLGAGEKLFF. The CDR3 nucleotides read TGCGCCAGCAGCGCATTTTTGGGGGCGGGTGAAAAACTGTTTTTT.

The genes are TRBV7-6 and TRBJ2-2; perhaps TRBD1 as D (6 bases). V lost 5 bases to trimming and J lost 2 bases, with 15 bases between them. This CDR3 contains 16 residues. Germline V lookup: CDR1 SGHVS, CDR2 FNYEAQ. CDR3 DNA: TGTGCCAGCAGCCGCGTACAGGGTACAAACACCGGGGAGCTGTTTTTT. Translation: CASSRVQGTNTGELFF.